This T cell receptor beta chain was obtained from a study of patients and donors after allogeneic stem cell transplantation (TCRdb year 2020). V drops 1 base and J drops 6 bases, leaving 14 bases in between. Per the germline V gene, SGDLS is the CDR1 and YYNGEE is the CDR2. The CDR3 spans 14 residues, from the cysteine through the phenylalanine. The retained sequence is limited to the CDR3, 42 bases, with the frame set at the first base. This clonotype was seen only a few times. Its antigen is not yet known. One base away there is no much larger clone; base qualities are not given. To prepare the library, RT-PCR was applied. Reads for this sample came from a NextSeq 550. TCRdb reworked the public reads: Q25 trimming with fastp, MiXCR clone assembly, productive beta chains retained. All rows with the same CDR3 protein become a single entry with the most common DNA and genes. The sample table lists a few hundred thousand distinct CDR3 sequences, roughly 38% of them with a count of one. The ten largest clones represent approximately 10% of the sample.

The chain links TRBV9 with TRBJ2-7; TRBD2 might be the D gene, on 6 matching bases. This sequence was found in a human donor who was either an allogeneic HSCT recipient or a stem cell or donor lymphocyte infusion donor (not recorded which). It is not recorded whose cells these are; they may come from a transplant donor. Sequencing input: blood, either unsorted or a sorted T cell fraction (not recorded which). The sequenced DNA: TGTGCCAGCAGCGTAACGCAGGGAGCGGGCGAGCAGTACTTC. Translation gives CASSVTQGAGEQYF.